This T cell receptor beta chain was identified in a study of blood T cell repertoires in COVID-19. Study in general: Samples came from the United States, Italy and Spain, spanning acute and convalescent COVID-19. PBMCs, B-cell-depleted T cells, or T cells provided the cDNA or gDNA that made up the material.

As processed by the authors: By means of reference gene primer amplification, nucleated cell counts were estimated. Measured with immunoSEQ multiplex PCR; TCRdb has only the in-frame clones, and not every one. Clone size and the V and J calls come from that table; the DNA yielded D and trimming. The top ten clones hold approximately 40% of a sample with about 33,000 clones, 78% of them seen once. Germline V gives CDR1 SQVTM, CDR2 ANQGSEA. The CDR3 contains 15 residues. V was shortened by 4 bases and J by 0 bases, with 12 bases between the two germline ends. This rearrangement joins TRBV29-1 to TRBJ1-4, with TRBD1 as a possible D gene (5 bases). The receptor was isolated from a man older than 75 with acute or convalescent COVID-19. The sequencing input was peripheral blood. The CDR3 DNA sequence: TGCAGCGTTGGCACCGGGGGGGCAACTAATGAAAAACTGTTTTTT. Amino acids: CSVGTGGATNEKLFF.